Sequencing of this T cell receptor beta chain was carried out in a study of T cell repertoires in cytomegalovirus infection. Across the study: Public TCR beta signatures provided an indication of both CMV infection and a matching HLA type.

TCRdb reanalysed the reads using MiXCR and keeps one entry per CDR3 protein. The table includes nearly 700,000 distinct CDR3 sequences, roughly 30% detected once. Notes on this clonotype: Its antigen is undetermined.

Study results and caveats: Summed public TCR beta family frequency identified CMV carriers bearing the relevant HLA. HLA-C-restricted CMV clonotypes gave the most frequent clonotype in two of eight donors.

CDR3 length equals 13 residues. Germline V lookup: CDR1 MNHEY, CDR2 SVGEGT. Trimming removed 7 bases from V and 6 bases from J, with 13 bases in between. This clonotype was sampled from a human donor in good health (CMV status not recorded). Some clones in this sample may be carry-over from other donors' samples. J is TRBJ2-1 and V is TRBV6-2 or TRBV6-3; D possibly corresponds to TRBD1 (6 bases). The sequencing used cultured PBMCs, collected from culture after CMV antigen stimulation. CDR3 protein: CASIPIGGNEQFF. CDR3 coding DNA: TGTGCCAGCATCCCGATAGGGGGCAATGAGCAGTTCTTC.